This T cell receptor beta chain was recorded in a study of blood T cells in healthy people across ages. Study findings and constraints: Researchers deemed the diversity estimates from one million T cells underestimates.

For the second PCR, which ran for 7 to 11 cycles, a sample-barcoded 5' primer and a J-beta primer mix were used. Every cDNA was tagged by a template-switch adaptor with 12 random nucleotides. TCRdb called the 5' RACE reads again in MiXCR, with one record for every CDR3 protein. Among roughly 680,000 distinct CDR3 sequences listed, more than 20% were seen once. Trimming took 10 bases from V and 5 from J; bases not matched to a gene: 10. Germline CDR1 and CDR2: ENHRY and SYGVKD. This CDR3 has 14 residues. Worth noting for this clonotype: The antigen is undetermined.

The origin of this receptor is a man between 65 and 79 years old in good health. The V call is TRBV10-3, the J call TRBJ1-4; 7 nucleotides match TRBD1. What was sequenced was blood. The CDR3 nucleotides read TGTGCCACGCAAACAGGGGCCGGAAATGAAAAACTGTTTTTT. Protein product: CATQTGAGNEKLFF.